Given below is one T cell receptor (beta chain) in context. Antigen unknown. The source of the sample is a study of T cell responses to AZD1222 COVID-19 vaccine. Study-level findings and limits: Scientists sampled the repertoires only once the peak T cell response had passed. Unmutated variant regions are reportedly the target of nearly half of TCRs that are spike-specific.

Here immunoSEQ multiplex PCR was the method, and the copy in TCRdb shows in-frame clones only, minus some. The sample contains fewer than 120,000 clones, 88% of which appear only once. The CDR3 loop spans 15 amino acids. Germline CDR1 and CDR2: LNHDA and SQIVND (reference sequence). With V trimmed by 0 bases and J by 4 bases, 3 bases remained unmatched. This sequence originates from an adult in good health. The chain links TRBV19 to TRBJ2-1; 7 bases fit TRBD2. Here the sequenced sample was peripheral blood, taken on day 0 of AZD1222 vaccination. Here the CDR3 reads CASSIDRGEYNEQFF. In DNA form, the CDR3 reads TGTGCCAGTAGTATAGATCGGGGGGAGTACAATGAGCAGTTCTTC.